The next 11 T cell receptor beta chains were all read from a single sample in a study of early T cells in non-severe SARS-CoV-2 infection. TCRdb itself ran the 5' RACE reads through MiXCR, one entry per CDR3 protein. The sample has 25,000 to 30,000 distinct CDR3 sequences, roughly 5% seen once. Sample: whole blood. The receptor set was obtained from an adult who was a healthcare worker with PCR-confirmed SARS-CoV-2 infection or an uninfected control (not recorded which).

This clonotype has a count of ten or more. This chain links TRBV6-6 with TRBJ1-1; 7 nucleotides agree with TRBD1. The CDR3 sequence is 15 residues long. Germline loops: CDR1 MNHNY, CDR2 SVGAGI (reference sequence). V gave up 5 bases and J gave up 5 bases; unmatched junction bases: 11. CDR3 in amino acids: CASSPPTGRGTEAFF. CDR3 DNA: TGTGCCAGCAGTCCGCCGACAGGGAGAGGGACTGAAGCTTTCTTT.

This clonotype came up a few times. The chain carries TRBV4-2 and TRBJ2-1, with a possible D match to TRBD2 (7 bases). Germline assignment: CDR1 LGHNA and CDR2 YNFKEQ. With 4 bases removed from V and 7 bases from J, the gap between germline ends came to 23 bases. The CDR3 sequence is 17 residues long. CDR3 region: CASSPPRGGRGKNEQFF. The DNA of the CDR3 is TGTGCCAGCAGCCCCCCAAGAGGGGGGAGGGGAAAGAATGAGCAGTTCTTC.

This clonotype was detected ten times or more. The V call is TRBV2, the J call TRBJ1-2; TRBD1 is a possible D gene (5 bases). CDR3 length equals 14 residues. Germline values: CDR1 SNHLY, CDR2 FYNNEI. V lost 6 bases and J 6 bases, leaving 17 bases between the germline ends. DNA for the CDR3: TGTGCCAGCAGCTACCGGGGCACTTCGAATGGCTACACCTTC. Translated: CASSYRGTSNGYTF.

This sequence joins TRBV12-3 or TRBV12-4 and TRBJ2-2; no clear D. The CDR3 length is 12 residues. With 7 bases removed from V and 7 bases from J, the gap between germline ends came to 10 bases. CDR3: CASKTLSGELFF. In nucleotides, the CDR3 is TGTGCCAGCAAGACTTTGAGCGGGGAGCTGTTTTTT.

The sample holds a few counts of this clonotype. CDR3 region: CATSRVRVRVADTQYF. In DNA, the CDR3 is TGTGCCACCAGCAGAGTTCGGGTGAGGGTGGCAGATACGCAGTATTTT. This chain uses TRBV15 with TRBJ2-3; tentatively, D is TRBD2 (5 bases). CDR3 size: 16 residues. CDR1 is LNHNV, CDR2 YYDKDF, per germline (reference sequence). Trimming left V 1 base short and J 4 bases short, with 15 bases between.

This clonotype was picked up many times. V gene TRBV5-4 combines with J gene TRBJ1-5; D call uncertain. Germline V gives CDR1 SGHNT, CDR2 YYREEE (reference sequence). V was pared by 2 bases and J by 2 bases, with 5 bases between. The CDR3 extends over 13 amino acids. CDR3 residues: CASSFSGNQPQHF. The CDR3 DNA follows: TGTGCCAGCAGCTTCTCCGGCAATCAGCCCCAGCATTTT.

This clonotype was seen at least ten times. This chain links TRBV7-3 with TRBJ1-6, with D possibly being TRBD1 (5 bases). The CDR3 has 15 amino acids. The V gene's germline CDR1 is SGHTA and CDR2 FQGTGA. V gave up 0 bases and J gave up 5 bases, with 8 bases separating them. CDR3 coding DNA: TGTGCCAGCAGCTTAACCGGGGGAAATAATTCACCCCTCCACTTT. The encoded protein is CASSLTGGNNSPLHF. The whole variable domain, remainder taken from reference TRBV7-3 and TRBJ1-6, is GAGVSQTPSNKVTEKGKYVELRCDPISGHTALYWYRQSLGQGPEFLIYFQGTGAADDSGLPNDRFFAVRPEGSVSTLKIQRTERGDSAVYLCASSLTGGNNSPLHFGNGTRLTVT.

This clonotype was seen repeatedly, ten times or more. The chain carries TRBV30 and TRBJ1-2; 10 bases match TRBD1. The ends lost 5 bases at V and 8 bases at J; junction bases unmatched: 11. The CDR3 is 14 amino acids. The germline V gene has CDR1 GTSNPN and CDR2 SVGIG (reference sequence). CDR3 in DNA: TGTGCCTGGGCCGGGACAGGGGCCGCGCGGGGCTACACCTTC. It is translated as CAWAGTGAARGYTF. Looking up the rest from reference TRBV30 and TRBJ1-2 gives the full variable domain: SQTIHQWPATLVQPVGSPLSLECTVEGTSNPNLYWYRQAAGRGLQLLFYSVGIGQISSEVPQNLSASRPQDRQFILSSKKLLLSDSGFYLCAWAGTGAARGYTFGSGTRLTVV.

About this clonotype: No conserved phenylalanine or tryptophan is present at the end of the CDR3, so a read error is the likely explanation. The chain uses TRBV14 and TRBJ2-3, with D hard to call. The CDR3 runs 14 residues. Germline V gene sequence: CDR1 SGHDN, CDR2 FVKESK. The CDR3 sequence: CASRQALSTDTQYS. The CDR3 DNA reads TGTGCCAGCAGGCAAGCGCTCAGCACAGATACGCAGTATTCT.

The table lists this clonotype with a few counts. The chain links TRBV5-5 to TRBJ2-7; TRBD2 is a possible D gene (5 bases). Germline V gene lookup returns CDR1 SGHKS and CDR2 YYEKEE (reference sequence). V lost 0 bases and J lost 3, with 13 bases in between. The CDR3 loop spans 15 amino acids. The CDR3 region has the DNA TGTGCCAGCAGCTTGGCCTGGGGAGCGAACTACGAGCAGTACTTC. Amino acids: CASSLAWGANYEQYF.

This clonotype was observed many times. The V and J genes are TRBV30 and TRBJ1-1; D might be TRBD1 (5 bases). The CDR3 extends over 13 amino acids. V was clipped by 2 bases and J by 4 bases, with 11 bases between them. Per the germline V gene, CDR1 is GTSNPN and CDR2 is SVGIG (reference sequence). The CDR3 region is CAWSPLGATEAFF. CDR3 DNA sequence: TGTGCCTGGAGTCCCCTCGGGGCCACTGAAGCTTTCTTT.